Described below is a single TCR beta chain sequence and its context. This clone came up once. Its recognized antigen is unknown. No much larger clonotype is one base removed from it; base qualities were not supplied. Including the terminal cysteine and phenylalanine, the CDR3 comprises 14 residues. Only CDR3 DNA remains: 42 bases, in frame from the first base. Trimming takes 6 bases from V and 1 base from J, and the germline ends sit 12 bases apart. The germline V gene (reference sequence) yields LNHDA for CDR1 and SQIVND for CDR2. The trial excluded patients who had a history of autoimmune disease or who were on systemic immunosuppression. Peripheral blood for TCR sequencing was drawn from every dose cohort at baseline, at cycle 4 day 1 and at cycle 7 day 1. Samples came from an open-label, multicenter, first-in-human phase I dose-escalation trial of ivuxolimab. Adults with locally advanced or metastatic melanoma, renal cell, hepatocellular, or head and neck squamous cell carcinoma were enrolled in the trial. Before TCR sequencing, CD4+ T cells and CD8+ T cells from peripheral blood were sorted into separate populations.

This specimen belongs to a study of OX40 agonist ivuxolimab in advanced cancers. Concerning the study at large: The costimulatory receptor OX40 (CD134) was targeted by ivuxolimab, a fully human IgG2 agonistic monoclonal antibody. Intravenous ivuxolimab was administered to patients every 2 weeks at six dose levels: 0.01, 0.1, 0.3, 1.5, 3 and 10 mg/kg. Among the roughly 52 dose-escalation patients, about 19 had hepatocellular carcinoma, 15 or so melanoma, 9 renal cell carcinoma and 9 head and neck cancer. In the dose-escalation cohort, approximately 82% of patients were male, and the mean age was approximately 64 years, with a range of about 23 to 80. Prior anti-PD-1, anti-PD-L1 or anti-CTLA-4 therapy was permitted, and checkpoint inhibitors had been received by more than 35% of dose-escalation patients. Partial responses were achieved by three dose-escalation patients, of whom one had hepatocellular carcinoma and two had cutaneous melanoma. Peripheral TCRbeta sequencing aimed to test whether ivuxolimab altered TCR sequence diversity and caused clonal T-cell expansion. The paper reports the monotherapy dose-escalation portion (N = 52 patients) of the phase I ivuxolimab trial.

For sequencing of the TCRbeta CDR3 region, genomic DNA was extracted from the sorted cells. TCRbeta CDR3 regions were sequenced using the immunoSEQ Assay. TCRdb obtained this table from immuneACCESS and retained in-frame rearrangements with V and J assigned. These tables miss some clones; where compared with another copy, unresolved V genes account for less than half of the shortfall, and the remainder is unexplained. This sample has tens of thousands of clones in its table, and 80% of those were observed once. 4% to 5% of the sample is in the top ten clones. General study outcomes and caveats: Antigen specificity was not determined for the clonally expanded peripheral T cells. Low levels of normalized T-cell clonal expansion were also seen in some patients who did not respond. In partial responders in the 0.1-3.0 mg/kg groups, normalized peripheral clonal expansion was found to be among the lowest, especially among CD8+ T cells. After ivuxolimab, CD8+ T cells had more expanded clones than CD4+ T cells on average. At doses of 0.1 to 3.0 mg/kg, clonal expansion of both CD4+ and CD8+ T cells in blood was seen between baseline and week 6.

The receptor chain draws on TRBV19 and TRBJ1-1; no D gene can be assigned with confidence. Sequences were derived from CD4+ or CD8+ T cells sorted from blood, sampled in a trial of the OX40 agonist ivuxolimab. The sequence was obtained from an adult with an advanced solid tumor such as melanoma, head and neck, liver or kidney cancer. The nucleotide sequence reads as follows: TGTGCCAGTAGAAGCGGATCTTGGAACACTGAAGCTTTCTTT. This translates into CASRSGSWNTEAFF.